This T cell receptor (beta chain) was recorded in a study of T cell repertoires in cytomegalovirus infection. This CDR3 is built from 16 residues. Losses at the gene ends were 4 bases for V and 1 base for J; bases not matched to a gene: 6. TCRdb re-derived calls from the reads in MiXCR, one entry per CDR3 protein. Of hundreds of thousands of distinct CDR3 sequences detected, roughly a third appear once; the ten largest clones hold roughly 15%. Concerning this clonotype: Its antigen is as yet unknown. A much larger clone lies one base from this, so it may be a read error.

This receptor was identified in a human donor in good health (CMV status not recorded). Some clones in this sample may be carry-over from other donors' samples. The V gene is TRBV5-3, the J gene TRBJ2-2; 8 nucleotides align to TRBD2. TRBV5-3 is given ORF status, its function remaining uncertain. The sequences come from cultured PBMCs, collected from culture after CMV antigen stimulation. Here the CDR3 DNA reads TGTGCCAGAAGCGAGATAGCGGGGCTGAACACCGGGGAGCTGTTTTTT. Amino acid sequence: CARSEIAGLNTGELFF.